This TCR beta chain stems from a study of CD8 T cells in ankylosing spondylitis (dated by TCRdb to about 2017). Background on the whole study: The study profiled T cell receptor beta repertoires in healthy donors and ankylosing spondylitis patients to find disease-linked TCR variants. Peripheral blood was sampled, and synovial fluid was additionally collected from ankylosing spondylitis patients. The full study cohort comprised about 24 ankylosing spondylitis patients and about a hundred healthy donors.

The instrument given in TCRdb is Illumina HiSeq 2500. TCR beta libraries were prepared by quantitative 5'-RACE with molecular barcodes. In the source study's methods: Disease-linked TCR variants were identified with a new computational method built on a probabilistic model of VDJ rearrangement. TCRdb ran its own pipeline on the public reads, namely fastp trimming at Q25 and MiXCR clone calling, and kept in-frame beta chains. Rows are combined by CDR3 protein, so each entry shows the most common genes and DNA. The V and J calls come from TCRdb's annotation, not from the publication. For this sample the table gives some 150,000 distinct CDR3 sequences, of which roughly 11% were detected only once. The leading ten clones occupy roughly 4% of the sample. The CDR3, from cysteine to phenylalanine, totals 13 residues. Solely the CDR3 DNA is kept, with 39 bases framed from the first base. Results the study describes overall, beyond this receptor: In peripheral blood, the disease-linked clones were found at relatively low frequencies and had a CD8+ phenotype. Blood from ankylosing spondylitis patients appeared to be characterized by a TCR beta motif made up of about 8 highly homologous amino acid variants. Some motif variants were previously reported in synovial fluid and blood of reactive arthritis patients, suggesting common disease-initiation mechanisms. The disease-linked clones were reported as significantly enriched in matched synovial fluid samples from ankylosing spondylitis patients.

Many counts were recorded for this clonotype. What antigen it recognizes has not been identified. One base away there is no much larger clone; base qualities are not given. Recombination connected TRBV21-1 to TRBJ2-3. TRBV21-1 has pseudogene status. Specimen: blood, either unsorted or a sorted T cell fraction (not recorded which). The clonotype comes from a female donor with ankylosing spondylitis or in good health (not recorded which). The nucleotides read TGTGCCAGCAGCCCCAAGGGCACAGATACGCAGTATTTT. Its protein is CASSPKGTDTQYF.